This T cell receptor beta chain originates from a study of regulatory T cells in long-lasting Graves disease. Time point given: persistent/refractory GD, antithyroid drugs over 5 years with positive TRAb. TCR sequences were obtained from RNA taken from PBMCs. This clonotype was picked up many times. Germline V gene sequence: CDR1 SNHLY, CDR2 FYNNEI. The length of the CDR3 is 16 residues. Trimming removed 2 bases at V and 3 bases at J, with 16 bases between. HTBI primers from iRepertoire and Arm-PCR of CDR3 regions yielded the TCR beta libraries. MiXCR, applied by TCRdb to the multiplex PCR reads, yields one record per CDR3 protein. The data hold a few hundred thousand distinct CDR3 sequences, with less than 25% observed a single time.

The source was peripheral blood mononuclear cells (PBMCs), collected when the disease was refractory, from a patient treated with antithyroid drugs. The sequence came from a female donor with Graves disease. The chain carries TRBV2 and TRBJ1-1; maybe TRBD1 (5 bases). Here the CDR3 reads CASSESVLLGDTEAFF. CDR3 in DNA: TGTGCCAGCAGTGAATCAGTCCTCCTGGGGGACACTGAAGCTTTCTTT. Based on the CDR3 plus reference TRBV2 and TRBJ1-1, the full variable domain is EPEVTQTPSHQVTQMGQEVILRCVPISNHLYFYWYRQILGQKVEFLVSFYNNEISEKSEIFDDQFSVERPDGSNFTLKIRSTKLEDSAMYFCASSESVLLGDTEAFFGQGTRLTVV.